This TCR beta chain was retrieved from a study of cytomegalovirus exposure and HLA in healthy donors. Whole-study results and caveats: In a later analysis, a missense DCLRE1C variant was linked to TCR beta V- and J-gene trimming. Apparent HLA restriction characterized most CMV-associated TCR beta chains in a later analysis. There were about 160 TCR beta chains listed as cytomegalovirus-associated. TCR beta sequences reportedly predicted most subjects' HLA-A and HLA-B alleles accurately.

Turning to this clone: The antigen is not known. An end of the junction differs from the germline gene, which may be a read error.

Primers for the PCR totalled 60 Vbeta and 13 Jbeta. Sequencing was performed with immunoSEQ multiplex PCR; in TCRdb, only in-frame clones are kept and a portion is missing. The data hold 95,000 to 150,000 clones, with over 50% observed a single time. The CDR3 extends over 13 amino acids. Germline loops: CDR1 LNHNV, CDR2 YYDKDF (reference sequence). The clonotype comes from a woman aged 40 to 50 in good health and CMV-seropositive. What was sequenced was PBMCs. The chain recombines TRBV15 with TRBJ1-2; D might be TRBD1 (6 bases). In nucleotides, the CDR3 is TGTGCCACCAGCCCTTTGAGGGGGTATGGCTACCCCTTC. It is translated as CATSPLRGYGYPF.